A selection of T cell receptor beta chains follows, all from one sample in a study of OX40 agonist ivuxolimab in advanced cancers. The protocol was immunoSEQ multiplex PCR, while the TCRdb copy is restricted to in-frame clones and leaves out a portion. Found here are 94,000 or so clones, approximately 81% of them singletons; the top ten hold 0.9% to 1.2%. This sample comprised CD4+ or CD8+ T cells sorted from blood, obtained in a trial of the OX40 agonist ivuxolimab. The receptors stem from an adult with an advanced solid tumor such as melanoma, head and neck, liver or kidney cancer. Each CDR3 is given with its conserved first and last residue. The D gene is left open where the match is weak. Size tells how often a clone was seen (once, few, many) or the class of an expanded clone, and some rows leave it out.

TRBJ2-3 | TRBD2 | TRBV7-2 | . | CASSRTSGGFTDTQYF | TGTGCCAGCAGCCGGACTAGCGGGGGGTTCACAGATACGCAGTATTTT
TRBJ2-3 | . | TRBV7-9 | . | CASSLTSGADTQYF | TGTGCCAGCAGCCTGACAAGCGGTGCAGATACGCAGTATTTT
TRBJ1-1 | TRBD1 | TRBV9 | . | CASSQSQDRSAFF | TGTGCCAGCAGCCAATCCCAGGACAGGAGTGCTTTCTTT
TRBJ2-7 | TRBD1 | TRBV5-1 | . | CASSTTGASYEQYF | TGCGCCAGCAGCACGACAGGGGCCTCCTACGAGCAGTACTTC
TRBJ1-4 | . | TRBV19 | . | CASRMTALNEKLFF | TGTGCCAGTAGGATGACAGCACTTAATGAAAAACTGTTTTTT
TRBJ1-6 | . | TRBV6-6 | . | CASSYAPQGGSPLHF | TGTGCCAGCAGTTACGCACCACAGGGTGGCTCACCCCTCCACTTT
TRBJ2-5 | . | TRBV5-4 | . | CASSIAGALETQYF | TGTGCCAGCAGTATAGCAGGGGCGCTAGAGACCCAGTACTTC
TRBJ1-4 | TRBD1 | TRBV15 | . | CATSRGQGNEKLFF | TGTGCCACCAGCAGAGGACAGGGTAATGAAAAACTGTTTTTT
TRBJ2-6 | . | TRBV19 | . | CASSLPERFSGANVLTF | TGTGCCAGTAGTCTCCCCGAACGGTTCTCTGGGGCCAACGTCCTGACTTTC
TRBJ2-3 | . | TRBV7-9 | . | CASGRTDTQYF | TGTGCCAGCGGAAGGACAGATACGCAGTATTTT
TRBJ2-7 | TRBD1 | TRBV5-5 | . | CASSKKGDRASSAHEQYF | TGTGCCAGCAGCAAGAAGGGAGACAGGGCCTCCAGTGCCCACGAGCAGTACTTC
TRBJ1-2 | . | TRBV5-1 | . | CASSLEQGSNGYTF | TGCGCCAGCAGCTTGGAACAGGGTTCTAATGGCTACACCTTC
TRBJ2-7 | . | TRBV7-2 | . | CASSFVQSYEQYF | TGTGCCAGCAGCTTCGTACAGAGCTACGAGCAGTACTTC
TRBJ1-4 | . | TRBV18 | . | CASSPGTTNEKLFF | TGTGCCAGCTCACCAGGGACAACTAATGAAAAACTGTTTTTT
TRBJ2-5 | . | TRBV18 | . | CASSPPGRDGTQYF | TGTGCCAGCTCACCACCGGGCAGGGATGGGACCCAGTACTTC
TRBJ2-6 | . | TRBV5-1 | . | CASSGDASGANVLTF | TGCGCCAGCAGTGGGGACGCGAGCGGGGCCAACGTCCTGACTTTC
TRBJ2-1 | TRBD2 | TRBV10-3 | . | CAISERTGTSGANEQFF | TGTGCCATCAGTGAGAGGACCGGGACTAGCGGGGCTAATGAGCAGTTCTTC
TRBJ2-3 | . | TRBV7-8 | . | CASSFQTSFTDTQYF | TGTGCCAGCAGCTTCCAAACTAGTTTCACAGATACGCAGTATTTT
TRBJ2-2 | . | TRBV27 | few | CASSLSRVGGANTGELFF | TGTGCCAGCAGTCTATCTCGCGTTGGGGGCGCGAACACCGGGGAGCTGTTTTTT
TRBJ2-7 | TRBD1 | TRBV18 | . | CASSPRLGQESSYEQYF | TGTGCCAGCTCACCACGGCTCGGACAGGAGAGCTCCTACGAGCAGTACTTC
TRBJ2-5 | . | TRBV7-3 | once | CASSFTGGTQYF | TGTGCCAGCAGCTTTACTGGAGGGACCCAGTACTTC
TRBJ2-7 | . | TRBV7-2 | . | CASSSGGSKYF | TGTGCCAGCAGCTCGGGTGGGAGCAAATACTTC
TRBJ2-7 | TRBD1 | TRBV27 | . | CASSTKRAGTGSSEQYF | TGTGCCAGCAGTACTAAACGCGCCGGGACAGGGAGCTCCGAGCAGTACTTC
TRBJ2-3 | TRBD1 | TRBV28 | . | CASMGQTSTDTQYF | TGTGCCAGCATGGGACAGACCAGCACAGATACGCAGTATTTT
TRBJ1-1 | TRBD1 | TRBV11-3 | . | CASTNIQGARTEAFF | TGTGCCAGCACCAATATACAGGGGGCACGGACTGAAGCTTTCTTT
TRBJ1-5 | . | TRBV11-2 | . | CASSQSSNQPQHF | TGTGCCAGCAGCCAGAGTAGCAATCAGCCCCAGCATTTT
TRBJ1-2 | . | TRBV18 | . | CASSPDGTYGYTF | TGTGCCAGCTCACCTGACGGCACATATGGCTACACCTTC
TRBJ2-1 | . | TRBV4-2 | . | CASSQGAAGEQFF | TGTGCCAGCAGCCAGGGGGCGGCCGGTGAGCAGTTCTTC
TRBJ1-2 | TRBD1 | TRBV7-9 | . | CASSSNRGNYGYTF | TGTGCCAGCAGCTCCAACAGGGGTAACTATGGCTACACCTTC
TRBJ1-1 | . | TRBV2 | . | CASSVNTEAFF | TGTGCCAGCAGTGTGAACACTGAAGCTTTCTTT
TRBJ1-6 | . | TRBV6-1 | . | CASSDPGGARNNSPLHF | TGTGCCAGCAGTGACCCGGGCGGGGCTCGGAATAATTCACCCCTCCACTTT
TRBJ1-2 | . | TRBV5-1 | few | CASSVLQGYGYTF | TGCGCCAGCAGCGTCCTACAGGGCTATGGCTACACCTTC
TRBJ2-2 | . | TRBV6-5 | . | CASSLNREGELFF | TGTGCCAGCAGTTTGAATCGCGAGGGGGAGCTGTTTTTT
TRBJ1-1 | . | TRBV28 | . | CASSITGINEAFF | TGTGCCAGCAGTATAACAGGGATCAATGAAGCTTTCTTT
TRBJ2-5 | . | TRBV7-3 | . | CASSLNGAQPQETQYF | TGTGCCAGCAGCTTAAACGGAGCGCAGCCGCAAGAGACCCAGTACTTC
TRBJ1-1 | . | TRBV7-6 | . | CASSSSVQGNTEAFF | TGTGCCAGCAGCTCCTCCGTTCAGGGTAACACTGAAGCTTTCTTT
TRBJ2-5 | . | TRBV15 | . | CATSRDTRLVETQYF | TGTGCCACCAGCAGAGATACAAGGTTGGTGGAGACCCAGTACTTC
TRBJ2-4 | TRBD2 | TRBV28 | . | CASSLSGVSGNIQYF | TGTGCCAGCAGTTTATCCGGGGTTAGCGGGAACATTCAGTACTTC